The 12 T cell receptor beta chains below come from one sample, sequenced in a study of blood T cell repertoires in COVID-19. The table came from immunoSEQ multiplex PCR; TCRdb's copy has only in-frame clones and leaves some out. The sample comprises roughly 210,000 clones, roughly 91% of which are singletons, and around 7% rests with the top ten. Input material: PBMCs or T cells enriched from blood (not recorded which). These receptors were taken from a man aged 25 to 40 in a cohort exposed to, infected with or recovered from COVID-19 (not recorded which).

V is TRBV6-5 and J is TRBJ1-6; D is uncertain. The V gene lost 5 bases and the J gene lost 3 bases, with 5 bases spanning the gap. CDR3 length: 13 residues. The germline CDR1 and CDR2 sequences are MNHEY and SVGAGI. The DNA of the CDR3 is TGTGCCAGCAGTCCGGGCTATAATTCACCCCTCCACTTT. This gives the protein CASSPGYNSPLHF.

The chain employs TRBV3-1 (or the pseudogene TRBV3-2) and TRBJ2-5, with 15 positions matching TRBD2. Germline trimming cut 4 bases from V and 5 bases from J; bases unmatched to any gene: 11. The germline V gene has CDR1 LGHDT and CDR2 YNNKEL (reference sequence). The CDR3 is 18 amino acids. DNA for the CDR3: TGTGCCAGCAGCCCACCTTTAACCGGACTAGCGGGAGGGGAGACCCAGTACTTC. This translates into CASSPPLTGLAGGETQYF.

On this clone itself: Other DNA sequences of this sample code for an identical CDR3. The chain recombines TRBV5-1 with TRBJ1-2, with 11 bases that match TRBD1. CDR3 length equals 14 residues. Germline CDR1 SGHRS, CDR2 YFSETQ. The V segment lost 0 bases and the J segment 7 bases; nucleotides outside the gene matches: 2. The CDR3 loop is CASSLAGTGGGYTF. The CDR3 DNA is TGCGCCAGCAGCTTGGCAGGGACAGGGGGTGGCTACACCTTC.

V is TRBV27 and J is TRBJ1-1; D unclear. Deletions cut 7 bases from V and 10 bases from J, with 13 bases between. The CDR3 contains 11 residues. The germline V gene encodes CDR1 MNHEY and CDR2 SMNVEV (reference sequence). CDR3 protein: CASIFGSGAFF. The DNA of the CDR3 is TGTGCCAGCATCTTCGGATCAGGAGCTTTCTTT.

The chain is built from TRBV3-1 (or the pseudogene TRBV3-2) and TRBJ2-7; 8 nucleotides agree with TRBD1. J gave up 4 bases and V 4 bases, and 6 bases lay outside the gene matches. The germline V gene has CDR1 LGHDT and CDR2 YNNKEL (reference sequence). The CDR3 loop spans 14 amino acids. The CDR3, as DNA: TGTGCCAGCAGCCGTGGGACAGGTTTATACGAGCAGTACTTC. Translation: CASSRGTGLYEQYF.

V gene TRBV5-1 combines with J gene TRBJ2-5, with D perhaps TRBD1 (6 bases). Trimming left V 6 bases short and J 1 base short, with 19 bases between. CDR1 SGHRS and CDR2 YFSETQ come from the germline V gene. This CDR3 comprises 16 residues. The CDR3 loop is CASNRDTGIVQETQYF. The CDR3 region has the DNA TGCGCCAGCAACCGAGACACAGGGATAGTCCAAGAGACCCAGTACTTC.

CDR3 sequence reads: CSASHGGSYEQYF. CDR3 nucleotides: TGCAGTGCTAGTCACGGCGGGAGCTACGAGCAGTACTTC. The chain is built from TRBV20-1 and TRBJ2-7; TRBD2 matches 7 bases. The germline V gene has CDR1 DFQATT and CDR2 SNEGSKA (reference sequence). V was pared by 3 bases and J by 3 bases, with 5 bases of the junction left unmatched. This CDR3 has 13 amino acids.

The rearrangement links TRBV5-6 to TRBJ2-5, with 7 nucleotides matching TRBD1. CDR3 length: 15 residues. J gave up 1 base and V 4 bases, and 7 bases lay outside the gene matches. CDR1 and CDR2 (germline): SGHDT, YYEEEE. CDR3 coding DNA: TGTGCCAGCAGCCGGGGACAGAGGGGCCAAGAGACCCAGTACTTC. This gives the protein CASSRGQRGQETQYF.

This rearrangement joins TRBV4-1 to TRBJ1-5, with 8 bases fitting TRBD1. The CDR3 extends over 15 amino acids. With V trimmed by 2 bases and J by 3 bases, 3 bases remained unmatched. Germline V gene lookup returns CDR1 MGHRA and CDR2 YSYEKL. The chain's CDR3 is CASSQSDRDNQPQHF. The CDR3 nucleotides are TGCGCCAGCAGCCAATCGGACAGGGACAATCAGCCCCAGCATTTT.

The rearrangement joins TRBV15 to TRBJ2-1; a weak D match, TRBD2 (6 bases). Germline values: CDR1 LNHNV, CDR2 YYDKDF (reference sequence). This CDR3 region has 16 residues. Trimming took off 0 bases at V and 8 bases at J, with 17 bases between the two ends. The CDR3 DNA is TGTGCCACCAGCAGAGATTTTGGGGGGACCATGGATGAGCAGTTCTTC. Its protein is CATSRDFGGTMDEQFF.

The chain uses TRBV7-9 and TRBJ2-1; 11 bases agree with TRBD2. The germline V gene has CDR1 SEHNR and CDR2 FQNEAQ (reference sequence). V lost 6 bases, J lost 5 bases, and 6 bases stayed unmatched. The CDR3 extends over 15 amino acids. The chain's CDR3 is CASRLLAGVNNEQFF. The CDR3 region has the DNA TGTGCCAGCAGATTACTAGCGGGAGTCAACAATGAGCAGTTCTTC. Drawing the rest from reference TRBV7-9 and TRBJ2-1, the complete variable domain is DTGVSQNPRHKITKRGQNVTFRCDPISEHNRLYWYRQTLGQGPEFLTYFQNEAQLEKSRLLSDRFSAERPKGSFSTLEIQRTEQGDSAMYLCASRLLAGVNNEQFFGPGTRLTVL.

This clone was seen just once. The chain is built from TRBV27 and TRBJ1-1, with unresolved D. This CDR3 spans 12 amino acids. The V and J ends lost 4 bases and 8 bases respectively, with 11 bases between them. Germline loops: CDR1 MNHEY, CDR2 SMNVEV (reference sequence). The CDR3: CASSSPGEEAFF. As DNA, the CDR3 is TGTGCCAGCAGTTCCCCCGGGGAGGAAGCTTTCTTT.